Sequencing of this T cell receptor beta chain was carried out in a study of blood T cells in healthy people across ages. Study summary: About one barcoded beta molecule per two T cells was captured by template switching.

The germline gives CDR1 SGHRS, CDR2 YFSETQ. CDR3 size: 16 residues. The V and J ends lost 4 bases and 8 bases, in that order; junction bases with no gene match: 9. This clonotype was counted a few times. Its antigen is undetermined. Findings and caveats of the study: Significant beta diversity loss was already apparent by age approximately 42, declining roughly linearly. Fewer expanded clones and more diversity marked long-lived versus aged donors.

Next came a second PCR, run for about 6 to 12 cycles, which used a sample-barcoded 5' primer along with a J-beta primer mix. TCRdb reprocessed the 5' RACE reads with MiXCR, giving one entry per CDR3 protein. The table includes approximately 790,000 distinct CDR3 sequences, approximately 59% detected once. This sequence originates from a young man in good health. The rearrangement links TRBV5-1 to TRBJ2-4, with 13 bases fitting TRBD2. Material for sequencing was blood. The CDR3 loop reads CASSELAGGPGDIQYF. CDR3 coding DNA: TGCGCCAGCAGCGAACTAGCGGGGGGGCCGGGGGACATTCAGTACTTC.